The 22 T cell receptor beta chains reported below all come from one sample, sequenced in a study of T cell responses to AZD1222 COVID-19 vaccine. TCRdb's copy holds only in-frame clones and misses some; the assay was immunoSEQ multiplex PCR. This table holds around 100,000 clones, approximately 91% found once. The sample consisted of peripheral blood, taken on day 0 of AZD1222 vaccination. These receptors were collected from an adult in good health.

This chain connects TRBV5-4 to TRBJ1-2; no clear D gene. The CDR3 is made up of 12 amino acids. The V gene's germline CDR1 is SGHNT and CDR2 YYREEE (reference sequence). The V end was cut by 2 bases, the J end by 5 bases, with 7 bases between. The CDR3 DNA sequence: TGTGCCAGCAGCTTTGGGGAATATGGCTACACCTTC. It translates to CASSFGEYGYTF.

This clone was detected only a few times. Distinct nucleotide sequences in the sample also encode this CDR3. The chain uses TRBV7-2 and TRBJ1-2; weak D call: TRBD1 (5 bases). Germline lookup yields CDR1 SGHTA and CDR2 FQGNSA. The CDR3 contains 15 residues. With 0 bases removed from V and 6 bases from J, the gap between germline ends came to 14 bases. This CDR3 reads CASSLAPRGGDGYTF. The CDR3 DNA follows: TGTGCCAGCAGCTTAGCGCCTAGGGGAGGCGATGGCTACACCTTC.

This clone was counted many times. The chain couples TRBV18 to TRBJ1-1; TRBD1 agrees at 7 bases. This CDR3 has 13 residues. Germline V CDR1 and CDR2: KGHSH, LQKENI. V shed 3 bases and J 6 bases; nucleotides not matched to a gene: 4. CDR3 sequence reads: CASSPRTGAEAFF. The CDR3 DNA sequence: TGTGCCAGCTCACCCCGCACAGGGGCTGAAGCTTTCTTT.

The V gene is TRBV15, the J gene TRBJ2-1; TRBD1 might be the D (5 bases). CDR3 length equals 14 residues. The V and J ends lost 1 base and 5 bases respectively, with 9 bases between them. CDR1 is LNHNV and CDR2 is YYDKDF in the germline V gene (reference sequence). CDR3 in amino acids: CATSRGGANNEQFF. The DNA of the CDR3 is TGTGCCACCAGCAGAGGGGGCGCGAACAATGAGCAGTTCTTC.

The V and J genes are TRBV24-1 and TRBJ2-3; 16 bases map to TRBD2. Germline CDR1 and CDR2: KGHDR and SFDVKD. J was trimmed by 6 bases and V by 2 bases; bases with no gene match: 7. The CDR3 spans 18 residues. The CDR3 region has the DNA TGTGCCACCAGTGATTCTTTGGGACTAGCGGGAGGGACTGATACGCAGTATTTT. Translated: CATSDSLGLAGGTDTQYF.

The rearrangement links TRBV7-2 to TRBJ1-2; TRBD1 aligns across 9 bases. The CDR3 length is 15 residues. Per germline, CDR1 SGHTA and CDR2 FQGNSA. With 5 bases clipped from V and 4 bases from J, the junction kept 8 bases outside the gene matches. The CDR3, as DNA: TGTGCCAGCAGCCCTAGGGACAGGGTGGCCTATGGCTACACCTTC. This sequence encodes CASSPRDRVAYGYTF.

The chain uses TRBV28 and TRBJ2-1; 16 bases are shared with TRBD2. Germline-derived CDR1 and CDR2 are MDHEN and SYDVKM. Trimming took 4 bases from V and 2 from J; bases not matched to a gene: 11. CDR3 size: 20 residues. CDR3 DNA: TGTGCCAGCAGTTCCCCCGGGACTAGCGGGAGGGCTAGCACCTACAATGAGCAGTTCTTC. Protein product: CASSSPGTSGRASTYNEQFF. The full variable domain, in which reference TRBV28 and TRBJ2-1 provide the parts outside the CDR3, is DVKVTQSSRYLVKRTGEKVFLECVQDMDHENMFWYRQDPGLGLRLIYFSYDVKMKEKGDIPEGYSVSREKKERFSLILESASTNQTSMYLCASSSPGTSGRASTYNEQFFGPGTRLTVL.

The CDR3 DNA reads as TGCGCCAGCAGCTTGCAGGGACTAGTCGGCACAGATACGCAGTATTTT. Residues: CASSLQGLVGTDTQYF. The chain carries TRBV5-1 and TRBJ2-3; TRBD2 matches at 8 bases. Looked up from germline, CDR1 is SGHRS and CDR2 is YFSETQ. Trimming cost V 1 base and J 1 base; bases outside gene matches: 5. There are 16 residues in the CDR3.

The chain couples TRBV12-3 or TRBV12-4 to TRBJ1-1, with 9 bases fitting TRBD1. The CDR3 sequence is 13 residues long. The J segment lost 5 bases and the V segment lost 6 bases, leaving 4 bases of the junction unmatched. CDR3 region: CASSTGGVTEAFF. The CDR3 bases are TGTGCCAGCAGCACAGGGGGCGTGACTGAAGCTTTCTTT.

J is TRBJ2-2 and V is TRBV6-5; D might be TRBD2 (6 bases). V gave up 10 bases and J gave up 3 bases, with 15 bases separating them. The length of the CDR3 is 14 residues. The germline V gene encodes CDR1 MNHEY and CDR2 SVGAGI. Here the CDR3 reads CAIGRGSYTGELFF. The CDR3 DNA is TGTGCCATAGGACGGGGGTCTTACACCGGGGAGCTGTTTTTT.

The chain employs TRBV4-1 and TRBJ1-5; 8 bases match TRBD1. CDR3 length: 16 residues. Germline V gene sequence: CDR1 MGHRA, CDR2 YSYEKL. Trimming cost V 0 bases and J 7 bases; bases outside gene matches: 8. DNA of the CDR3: TGCGCCAGCAGCCAAGATTGGGACAGGTCGGGCCAGCCCCAGCATTTT. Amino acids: CASSQDWDRSGQPQHF.

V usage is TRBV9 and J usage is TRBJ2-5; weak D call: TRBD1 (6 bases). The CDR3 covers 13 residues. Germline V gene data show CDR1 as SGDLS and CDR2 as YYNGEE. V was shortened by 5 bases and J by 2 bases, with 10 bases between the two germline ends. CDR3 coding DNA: TGTGCCAGCAGTACAGGGAGACAAGAGACCCAGTACTTC. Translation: CASSTGRQETQYF.

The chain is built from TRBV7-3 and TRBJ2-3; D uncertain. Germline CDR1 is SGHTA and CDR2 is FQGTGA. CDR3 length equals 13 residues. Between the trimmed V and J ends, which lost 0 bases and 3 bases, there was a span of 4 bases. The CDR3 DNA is TGTGCCAGCAGCTTAACCAAGACAGATACGCAGTATTTT. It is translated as CASSLTKTDTQYF.

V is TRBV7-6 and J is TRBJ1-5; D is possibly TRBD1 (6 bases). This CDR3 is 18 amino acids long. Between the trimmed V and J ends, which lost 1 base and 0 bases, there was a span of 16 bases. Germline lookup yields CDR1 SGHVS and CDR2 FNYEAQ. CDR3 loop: CASSLGWGGRYSNQPQHF. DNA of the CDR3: TGTGCCAGCAGCTTAGGATGGGGGGGCAGATATAGCAATCAGCCCCAGCATTTT.

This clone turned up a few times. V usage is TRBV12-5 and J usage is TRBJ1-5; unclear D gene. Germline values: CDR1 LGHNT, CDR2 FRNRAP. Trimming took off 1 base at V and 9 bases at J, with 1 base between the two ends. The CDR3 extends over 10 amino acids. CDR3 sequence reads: CASGLAPQHF. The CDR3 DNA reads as TGTGCTAGTGGTTTGGCGCCCCAGCATTTT.

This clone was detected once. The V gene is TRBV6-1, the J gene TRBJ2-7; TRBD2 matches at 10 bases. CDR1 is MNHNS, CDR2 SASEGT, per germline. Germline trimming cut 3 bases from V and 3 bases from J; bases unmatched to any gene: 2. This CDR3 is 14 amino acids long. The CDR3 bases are TGTGCCAGCAGTGAGGGACTAGCGAGCTACGAGCAGTACTTC. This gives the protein CASSEGLASYEQYF.

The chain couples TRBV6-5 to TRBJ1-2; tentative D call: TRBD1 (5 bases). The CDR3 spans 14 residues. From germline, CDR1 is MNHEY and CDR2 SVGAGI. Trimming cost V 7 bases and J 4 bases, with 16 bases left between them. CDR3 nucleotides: TGTGCCAGCAACCTAGCGGGGGAGACCTATGGCTACACCTTC. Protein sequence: CASNLAGETYGYTF.

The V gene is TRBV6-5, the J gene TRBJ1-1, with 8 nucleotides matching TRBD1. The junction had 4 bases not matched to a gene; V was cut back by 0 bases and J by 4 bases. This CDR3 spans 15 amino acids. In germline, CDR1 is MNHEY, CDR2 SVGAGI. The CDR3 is CASSYSWQGATEAFF. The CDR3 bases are TGTGCCAGCAGTTACTCGTGGCAGGGGGCCACTGAAGCTTTCTTT.

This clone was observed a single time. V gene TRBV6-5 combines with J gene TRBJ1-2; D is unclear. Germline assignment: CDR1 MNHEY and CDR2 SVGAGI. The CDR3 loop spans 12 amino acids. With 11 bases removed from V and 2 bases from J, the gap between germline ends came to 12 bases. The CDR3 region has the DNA TGTGCCGGCACCTCCATAAACTATGGCTACACCTTC. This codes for CAGTSINYGYTF.

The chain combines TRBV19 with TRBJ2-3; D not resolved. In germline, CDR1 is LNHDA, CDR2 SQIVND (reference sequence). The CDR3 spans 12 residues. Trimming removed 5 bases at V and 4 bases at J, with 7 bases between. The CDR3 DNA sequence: TGTGCCAGTAGTTCGGGTGCAGATACGCAGTATTTT. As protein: CASSSGADTQYF.

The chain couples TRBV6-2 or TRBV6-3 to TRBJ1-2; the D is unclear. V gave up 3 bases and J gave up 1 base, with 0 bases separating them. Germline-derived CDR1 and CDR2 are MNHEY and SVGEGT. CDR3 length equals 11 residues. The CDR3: CASSYNYGYTF. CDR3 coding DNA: TGTGCCAGCAGTTATAACTATGGCTACACCTTC.

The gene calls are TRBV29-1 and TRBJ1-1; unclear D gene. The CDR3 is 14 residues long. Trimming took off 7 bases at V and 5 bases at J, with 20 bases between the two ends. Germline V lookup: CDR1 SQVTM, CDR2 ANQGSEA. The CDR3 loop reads CSARRASVGTEAFF. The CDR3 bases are TGCAGCGCTCGGAGGGCTTCGGTGGGAACTGAAGCTTTCTTT. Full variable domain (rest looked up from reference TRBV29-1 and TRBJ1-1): SAVISQKPSRDICQRGTSLTIQCQVDSQVTMMFWYRQQPGQSLTLIATANQGSEATYESGFVIDKFPISRPNLTFSTLTVSNMSPEDSSIYLCSARRASVGTEAFFGQGTRLTVV.